These 8 T cell receptor beta chains came from one sample sequenced in a study of blood T cell repertoires in COVID-19. Clones were read by immunoSEQ multiplex PCR, and TCRdb kept only the in-frame ones, dropping some. The table lists 34,000 or so clones, 80% of them singletons, with around a third in the top ten. The sequencing input was peripheral blood. The receptors shown here come from a man older than 75 with acute or convalescent COVID-19.

This sequence joins TRBV19 and TRBJ2-5; the D gene is possibly TRBD2 (6 bases). CDR1 and CDR2 (germline): LNHDA, SQIVND (reference sequence). V lost 3 bases and J lost 5, with 13 bases in between. This CDR3 contains 14 residues. CDR3 bases: TGTGCCAGTAGTATCATCGGGGGTCGTGAGACCCAGTACTTC. Its protein is CASSIIGGRETQYF.

This chain connects TRBV6-6 to TRBJ2-4, with D possibly being TRBD2 (6 bases). Looked up from germline, CDR1 is MNHNY and CDR2 is SVGAGI (reference sequence). CDR3 length: 19 amino acids. With 5 bases removed from V and 0 bases from J, the gap between germline ends came to 23 bases. CDR3 loop: CASSPGGGALTLAKNIQYF. The CDR3 DNA reads as TGTGCCAGCAGTCCGGGTGGCGGGGCCCTTACCTTAGCCAAAAACATTCAGTACTTC.

V usage is TRBV27 and J usage is TRBJ1-5, with D uncertain. Deletions cut 8 bases from V and 3 bases from J, with 5 bases between. The CDR3 runs 11 residues. Germline V lookup: CDR1 MNHEY, CDR2 SMNVEV (reference sequence). The CDR3 sequence is CASGSNQPQHF. The CDR3 DNA reads TGTGCCAGCGGCTCCAATCAGCCCCAGCATTTT.

The rearrangement joins TRBV7-8 to TRBJ1-1; D call uncertain. This CDR3 spans 17 amino acids. CDR1 SGHVS and CDR2 FQNEAQ come from the germline V gene. Trimming cost V 2 bases and J 5 bases, with 21 bases left between them. CDR3 protein: CASSLREGVPLSTEAFF. The DNA for the CDR3 is TGTGCCAGCAGCTTAAGGGAGGGTGTCCCCCTTAGTACTGAAGCTTTCTTT.

V and J are TRBV6-5 and TRBJ2-1, with TRBD1 matching 9 bases. Germline V lookup: CDR1 MNHEY, CDR2 SVGAGI. V shed 5 bases and J 8 bases; nucleotides not matched to a gene: 7. This CDR3 is 14 amino acids long. The CDR3 coding sequence is TGTGCCAGCAGTAAGACAGGGGGAGTGCATGAGCAGTTCTTC. This translates into CASSKTGGVHEQFF.

In this sample, this clone turned up a few times. This chain joins TRBV5-1 and TRBJ1-1, with 7 bases identical to TRBD1. The length of the CDR3 is 14 residues. Trimming at V came to 4 bases and at J to 1 base, leaving 4 bases not matched to a gene. Germline assignment: CDR1 SGHRS and CDR2 YFSETQ. This CDR3 is CASSQGQTNTEAFF. DNA for the CDR3: TGCGCCAGCAGCCAGGGACAGACGAACACTGAAGCTTTCTTT.

The chain couples TRBV5-1 to TRBJ2-6, with D unclear. The CDR3 has 18 amino acids. From germline, CDR1 is SGHRS and CDR2 YFSETQ. Trimming took off 0 bases at V and 0 bases at J, with 13 bases between the two ends. The DNA of the CDR3 is TGCGCCAGCAGCTTGGTGGTCAGGCCCCGCTCTGGGGCCAACGTCCTGACTTTC. This translates into CASSLVVRPRSGANVLTF. Looking up the rest from reference TRBV5-1 and TRBJ2-6 gives the full variable domain: KAGVTQTPRYLIKTRGQQVTLSCSPISGHRSVSWYQQTPGQGLQFLFEYFSETQRNKGNFPGRFSGRQFSNSRSEMNVSTLELGDSALYLCASSLVVRPRSGANVLTFGAGSRLTVL.

DNA for the CDR3: TGCGCCAGCAGCTTCGGGGGGGCTTCCAATGAAAAACTGTTTTTT. This gives the protein CASSFGGASNEKLFF. The chain links TRBV5-1 to TRBJ1-4, with a weak D call TRBD1 (6 bases). The germline V and J ends were trimmed by 2 bases and 5 bases, with 13 bases remaining between them. The germline V gene encodes CDR1 SGHRS and CDR2 YFSETQ. The CDR3 contains 15 residues.